This TCR beta chain is drawn from a study of CD8+ T cells in alopecia areata. The wider study: Each day, treated patients took oral tofacitinib twice, at 5 to 10 mg per dose. Findings of the study overall: Administration of tofacitinib significantly diminished scalp clonality and expanded CD8+ clones within the top 100.

Investigators isolated RNA and reverse transcribed it into cDNA to act as the sequencing template. Assay used: immunoSEQ multiplex PCR; TCRdb lists only in-frame clones, some missing. The table has 120,000 or so clones, approximately 57% seen once; the top ten hold around 5.7%. The CDR3 covers 14 residues. V was shortened by 0 bases and J by 0 bases, with 6 bases between the two germline ends. Germline loops: CDR1 GTSNPN, CDR2 SVGIG (reference sequence). Treatment denoted: oral pan-JAK inhibitor, 5-10 mg twice daily. The researchers isolated CD4+ and CD8+ T cells from PBMCs by sorting. This clone has only a few counts. The antigen remains unidentified.

V is TRBV30 and J is TRBJ1-3; no reliable D call. Specimen: CD4+ T cells sorted from blood, collected at week 4, from a patient treated with tofacitinib. The origin of this receptor is a human donor with alopecia areata. The CDR3 region has the DNA TGTGCCTGGAGTGTAACCCTCTCTGGAAACACCATATATTTT. It specifies CAWSVTLSGNTIYF.